The 23 T cell receptor beta chains listed next were all sequenced from one sample in a study of T cell repertoires in cytomegalovirus infection. Their specific antigens are unknown. TCRdb re-analysed the reads in MiXCR, keeping a single row per CDR3 protein. The table records about 900,000 distinct CDR3 sequences, about a third of them present only once. The source material was cultured CD8+ T cells from PBMCs, sampled from culture after CMV antigen stimulation. These receptors were obtained from a human donor in good health (CMV status not recorded). Some clones in this sample may be carry-over from other donors' samples.

This clonotype has only a few counts. The chain is built from TRBV7-9 and TRBJ2-3, with 8 bases that match TRBD2. The CDR3 length is 15 residues. CDR1 and CDR2 from the germline V gene are SEHNR and FQNEAQ (reference sequence). V dropped 1 base and J dropped 5; count of bases not matched to a gene: 5. CDR3 nucleotide sequence: TGTGCCAGCAGCTTAGAGGCGGGGGGAGGAGATACGCAGTATTTT. It is translated as CASSLEAGGGDTQYF.

About this clonotype: The conserved closing phenylalanine or tryptophan is absent in this CDR3, likely reflecting a read error. This sequence joins TRBV27 and TRBJ1-1; D is perhaps TRBD1 (5 bases). This CDR3 region has 13 residues. V was trimmed by 0 bases and J by 6 bases, leaving 8 bases between them. In germline, CDR1 is MNHEY, CDR2 SMNVEV (reference sequence). Here the CDR3 reads CASSLSRAAEAFL. The CDR3 DNA is TGTGCCAGCAGTTTATCCAGGGCGGCTGAAGCTTTCCTT.

CDR3 in amino acids: CASSFLTGVGNSGGYTF. CDR3 DNA: TGTGCCAGCAGCTTCTTGACAGGGGTAGGCAACTCGGGCGGCTACACCTTC. The chain has TRBV7-9 and TRBJ1-2, with 8 bases that match TRBD1. Germline loops: CDR1 SEHNR, CDR2 FQNEAQ (reference sequence). The ends lost 3 bases at V and 8 bases at J; junction bases unmatched: 17. The CDR3 totals 17 residues.

On this clonotype itself: This may come from a read error, since a much larger clone is one base off. The chain couples TRBV7-2 to TRBJ2-2; D remains ambiguous. CDR3 length: 13 amino acids. Germline V CDR1 and CDR2: SGHTA, FQGNSA. V lost 1 base and J 5 bases, leaving 5 bases between the germline ends. In nucleotides, the CDR3 is TGTGCCAGCAGCTTAGAGCAGACCGGGGAGCTGTTTTTT. Translation gives CASSLEQTGELFF.

This clonotype was seen at least ten times. The CDR3 loop is CASSLGTPLTTTNEKLFF. Written as DNA, the CDR3 is TGTGCCAGCAGCTTGGGGACACCGCTGACGACAACTAATGAAAAACTGTTTTTT. The rearrangement uses TRBV7-2 and TRBJ1-4; maybe TRBD1 (6 bases). V dropped 3 bases and J dropped 0 bases, with 17 bases sitting between them. The length of the CDR3 is 18 residues. The V gene's germline CDR1 is SGHTA and CDR2 FQGNSA.

Ten or more counts support this clonotype. V and J are TRBV7-3 and TRBJ1-2, with a tentative D call TRBD1 (5 bases). Germline loops: CDR1 SGHTA, CDR2 FQGTGA. Trimming cost V 2 bases and J 1 base, with 14 bases left between them. CDR3 size: 16 residues. CDR3 coding DNA: TGTGCCAGCAGCTTACGTTTGGACAAACATAACTATGGCTACACCTTC. Encoded protein: CASSLRLDKHNYGYTF.

V usage is TRBV10-3 and J usage is TRBJ2-1, with 11 bases matching TRBD2. CDR1 ENHRY and CDR2 SYGVKD come from the germline V gene. The trim removed 0 bases at V and 6 bases at J, leaving 1 base unmatched. The CDR3 consists of 15 residues. CDR3 sequence reads: CAISESTSGANEQFF. CDR3 nucleotides: TGTGCCATCAGTGAGTCGACTAGCGGGGCCAATGAGCAGTTCTTC.

The V call is TRBV5-6, the J call TRBJ1-1; 12 bases are a match to TRBD1. The CDR3 is made up of 13 amino acids. The germline CDR1 and CDR2 sequences are SGHDT and YYEEEE. The J segment lost 11 bases and the V segment lost 5 bases, leaving 7 bases of the junction unmatched. CDR3 sequence (DNA): TGTGCCAGCAGTACCGGGACAGGGGGCTTGGCTTTCTTT. This sequence encodes CASSTGTGGLAFF.

This chain uses TRBV4-1 with TRBJ1-1; 9 bases are shared with TRBD1. V lost 0 bases to trimming and J lost 2 bases; unmatched junction nucleotides: 7. Germline CDR1 MGHRA, CDR2 YSYEKL. The CDR3 covers 17 residues. DNA for the CDR3: TGCGCCAGCAGCCAAGAAGGGGGGACAGGGCAAAACACTGAAGCTTTCTTT. This gives the protein CASSQEGGTGQNTEAFF.

This clonotype was observed a handful of times. This chain uses TRBV4-1 with TRBJ1-2; D gene unclear. The germline CDR1 and CDR2 sequences are MGHRA and YSYEKL. Trimming cost V 1 base and J 2 bases, with 11 bases left between them. CDR3 length: 15 amino acids. The CDR3 DNA reads as TGCGCCAGCAGCCAAGGAACATACACGAACTATGGCTACACCTTC. Translation: CASSQGTYTNYGYTF.

The chain carries TRBV6-2 or TRBV6-3 and TRBJ1-1, with 8 bases matching TRBD1. V lost 0 bases and J lost 4; bases outside the gene matches: 10. The CDR3 has 17 residues. Germline values: CDR1 MNHEY, CDR2 SVGEGT. CDR3 in DNA: TGTGCCAGCAGTTACTCGGGGCCGACAGGGGAGGCCACTGAAGCTTTCTTT. This gives the protein CASSYSGPTGEATEAFF.

The V call is TRBV2, the J call TRBJ2-1; 8 nucleotides agree with TRBD1. V shed 5 bases, J shed 8 bases, and the junction held 11 bases outside the gene matches. This CDR3 is built from 15 residues. Germline V gene lookup returns CDR1 SNHLY and CDR2 FYNNEI. This CDR3 reads CASSFPGQVSDEQFF. The CDR3 nucleotides are TGTGCCAGCAGTTTTCCGGGACAGGTCTCCGATGAGCAGTTCTTC. Based on the CDR3 plus reference TRBV2 and TRBJ2-1, the full variable domain is EPEVTQTPSHQVTQMGQEVILRCVPISNHLYFYWYRQILGQKVEFLVSFYNNEISEKSEIFDDQFSVERPDGSNFTLKIRSTKLEDSAMYFCASSFPGQVSDEQFFGPGTRLTVL.

The V call is TRBV29-1, the J call TRBJ1-2, with 7 positions matching TRBD1. V gave up 6 bases and J gave up 6 bases; unmatched junction bases: 13. The CDR3 is made up of 14 amino acids. Germline CDR1 and CDR2: SQVTM and ANQGSEA. This CDR3 is CSVDDREGGNGYTF. The CDR3 region has the DNA TGCAGCGTCGACGACAGGGAGGGGGGAAATGGCTACACCTTC. The full variable domain, with the rest looked up from reference TRBV29-1 and TRBJ1-2, is SAVISQKPSRDICQRGTSLTIQCQVDSQVTMMFWYRQQPGQSLTLIATANQGSEATYESGFVIDKFPISRPNLTFSTLTVSNMSPEDSSIYLCSVDDREGGNGYTFGSGTRLTVV.

The chain recombines TRBV6-1 with TRBJ2-3; TRBD2 agrees at 7 bases. Germline V gives CDR1 MNHNS, CDR2 SASEGT. V shed 2 bases and J 4 bases; nucleotides not matched to a gene: 12. The CDR3 contains 17 residues. CDR3 in DNA: TGTGCCAGCAGTGAAACATTGTGGACTAGTGTTTCAGATACGCAGTATTTT. Protein sequence: CASSETLWTSVSDTQYF.

There are a few counts of this clonotype. J is TRBJ2-7 and V is TRBV29-1; 9 bases agree with TRBD2. The V gene end was trimmed by 0 bases and the J gene end by 3 bases; junction bases not matched to a gene: 3. The germline V gene has CDR1 SQVTM and CDR2 ANQGSEA. This CDR3 has 14 residues. In DNA, the CDR3 is TGCAGCGTTGAAGATCGCGGGAGGGGCTACGAGCAGTACTTC. Its translation is CSVEDRGRGYEQYF.

V gene TRBV7-9 combines with J gene TRBJ2-1, with a possible D match to TRBD2 (5 bases). There are 12 residues in the CDR3. Germline loops: CDR1 SEHNR, CDR2 FQNEAQ (reference sequence). The ends were cut back, 1 base at V and 12 bases at J, with 10 bases in the middle. The CDR3 is CASSLERTGQFF. As DNA, the CDR3 is TGTGCCAGCAGCTTAGAGCGGACGGGGCAGTTCTTC.

This clonotype came up a few times. J is TRBJ2-7 and V is TRBV7-9; D unresolved. Germline V gene sequence: CDR1 SEHNR, CDR2 FQNEAQ (reference sequence). The CDR3 is 14 residues long. The V end lost 4 bases, the J end lost 2 bases, and 12 bases lay between the germline ends. CDR3 residues: CASSWVSSPYEQYF. CDR3 DNA: TGTGCCAGCAGCTGGGTTAGTTCCCCCTACGAGCAGTACTTC.

Only one count was recorded for this clonotype. The V and J genes are TRBV27 and TRBJ1-2, with a possible D match to TRBD1 (6 bases). V was cut by 3 bases and J by 3 bases, with 11 bases left in between. CDR3 size: 14 residues. Germline V lookup: CDR1 MNHEY, CDR2 SMNVEV (reference sequence). The CDR3 is CASSFIGGDYGYTF. DNA for the CDR3: TGTGCCAGCAGTTTTATAGGGGGAGACTATGGCTACACCTTC.

In regard to this clonotype: At one boundary the junction diverges from the germline segment, which might be a read error. The genes are TRBV28 and TRBJ2-3; D might be TRBD2 (5 bases). Germline-derived CDR1 and CDR2 are MDHEN and SYDVKM. This CDR3 is built from 16 residues. The CDR3 sequence: CASSYGLPSATDSQYF. As DNA, the CDR3 is TGTGCCAGCAGTTACGGACTCCCGTCCGCCACAGATTCGCAGTATTTT.

This clonotype was seen only a few times. The chain links TRBV6-2 or TRBV6-3 to TRBJ2-3; 9 nucleotides agree with TRBD1. Germline V CDR1 and CDR2: MNHEY, SVGEGT. The junction had 5 bases not matched to a gene; V was cut back by 0 bases and J by 4 bases. The CDR3 consists of 16 residues. The CDR3 DNA follows: TGTGCCAGCAGTTACTCGAGGGACAGGGCTGCAGATACGCAGTATTTT. Protein product: CASSYSRDRAADTQYF.

Many counts were recorded for this clonotype. V and J are TRBV7-9 and TRBJ2-2; 8 bases agree with TRBD2. The length of the CDR3 is 17 residues. Germline assignment: CDR1 SEHNR and CDR2 FQNEAQ (reference sequence). V trimming: 1 base; J trimming: 4 bases; junction bases outside the gene matches: 8. The CDR3 DNA is TGTGCCAGCAGCTTAGGAAGGAGCGGGGGAAGCACCGGGGAGCTGTTTTTT. This gives the protein CASSLGRSGGSTGELFF.

V and J are TRBV6-6 and TRBJ2-7, with a tentative D call TRBD1 (6 bases). The CDR3 extends over 13 amino acids. The germline V gene has CDR1 MNHNY and CDR2 SVGAGI (reference sequence). Trimming stripped 8 bases from V and 1 base from J, with 12 bases between. As DNA, the CDR3 is TGTGCCAGCTCACCGGACAGATCCTACGAGCAGTACGTC. It is translated as CASSPDRSYEQYV.

The J gene is TRBJ2-1, the V gene TRBV6-6, with TRBD1 identical over 7 bases. The V gene end was trimmed by 0 bases and the J gene end by 2 bases; junction bases not matched to a gene: 4. Germline CDR1 is MNHNY and CDR2 is SVGAGI (reference sequence). This CDR3 is built from 16 residues. The CDR3 loop reads CASSYSRQGAYNEQFF. In DNA form, the CDR3 reads TGTGCCAGCAGTTACTCGAGGCAGGGGGCCTACAATGAGCAGTTCTTC.